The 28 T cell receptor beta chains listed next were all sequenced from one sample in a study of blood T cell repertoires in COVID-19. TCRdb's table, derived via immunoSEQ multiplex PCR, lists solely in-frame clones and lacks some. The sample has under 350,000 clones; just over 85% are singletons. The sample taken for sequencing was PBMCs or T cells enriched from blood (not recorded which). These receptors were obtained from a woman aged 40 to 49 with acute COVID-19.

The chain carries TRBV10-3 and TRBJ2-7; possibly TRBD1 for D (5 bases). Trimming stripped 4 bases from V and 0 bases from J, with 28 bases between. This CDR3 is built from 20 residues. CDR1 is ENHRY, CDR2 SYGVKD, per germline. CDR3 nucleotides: TGTGCCATCAGTGCCATCAAAGGGGTCTACCAGGCGATTAGCTCCTACGAGCAGTACTTC. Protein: CAISAIKGVYQAISSYEQYF.

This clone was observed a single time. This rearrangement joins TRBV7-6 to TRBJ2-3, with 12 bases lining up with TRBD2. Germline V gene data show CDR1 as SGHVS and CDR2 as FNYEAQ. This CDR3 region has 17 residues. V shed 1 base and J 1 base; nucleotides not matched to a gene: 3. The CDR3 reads CASSLGWTSGGTDTQYF. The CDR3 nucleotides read TGTGCCAGCAGCTTAGGGTGGACTAGCGGGGGCACAGATACGCAGTATTTT.

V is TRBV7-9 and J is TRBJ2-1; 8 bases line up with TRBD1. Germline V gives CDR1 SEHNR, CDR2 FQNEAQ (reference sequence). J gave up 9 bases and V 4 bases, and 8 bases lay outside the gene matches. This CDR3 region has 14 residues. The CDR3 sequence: CASSSARGQSEQFF. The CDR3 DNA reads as TGTGCCAGCAGCTCTGCCAGGGGGCAGAGTGAGCAGTTCTTC. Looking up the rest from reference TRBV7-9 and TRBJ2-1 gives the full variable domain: DTGVSQNPRHKITKRGQNVTFRCDPISEHNRLYWYRQTLGQGPEFLTYFQNEAQLEKSRLLSDRFSAERPKGSFSTLEIQRTEQGDSAMYLCASSSARGQSEQFFGPGTRLTVL.

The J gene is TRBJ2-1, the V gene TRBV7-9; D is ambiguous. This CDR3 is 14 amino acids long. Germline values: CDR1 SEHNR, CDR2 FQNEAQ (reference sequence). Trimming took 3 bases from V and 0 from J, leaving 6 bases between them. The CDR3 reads CASSLSLSYNEQFF. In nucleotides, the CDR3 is TGTGCCAGCAGCTTGTCACTCTCCTACAATGAGCAGTTCTTC. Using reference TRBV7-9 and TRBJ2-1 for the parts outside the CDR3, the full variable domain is DTGVSQNPRHKITKRGQNVTFRCDPISEHNRLYWYRQTLGQGPEFLTYFQNEAQLEKSRLLSDRFSAERPKGSFSTLEIQRTEQGDSAMYLCASSLSLSYNEQFFGPGTRLTVL.

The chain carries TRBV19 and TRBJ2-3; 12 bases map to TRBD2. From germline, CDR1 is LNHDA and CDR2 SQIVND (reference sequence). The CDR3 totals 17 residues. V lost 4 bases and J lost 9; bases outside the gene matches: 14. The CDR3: CASSTQRLAGGRRTQYF. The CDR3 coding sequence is TGTGCCAGTAGTACCCAAAGGCTAGCGGGGGGGCGGCGGACGCAGTATTTT.

The CDR3 DNA reads TGTGCCAGCAGCATGGGCGGCCATCAGCCCCAGCATTTT. As protein: CASSMGGHQPQHF. V is TRBV5-5 and J is TRBJ1-5, with no clear D. Trimming stripped 4 bases from V and 5 bases from J, with 10 bases between. The CDR3 runs to 13 residues. Germline assignment: CDR1 SGHKS and CDR2 YYEKEE (reference sequence).

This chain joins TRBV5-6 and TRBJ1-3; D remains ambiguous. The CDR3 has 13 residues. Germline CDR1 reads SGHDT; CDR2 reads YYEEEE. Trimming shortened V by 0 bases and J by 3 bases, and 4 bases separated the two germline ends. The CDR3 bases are TGTGCCAGCAGCTTGGTTCTTGGAAACACCATATATTTT. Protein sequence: CASSLVLGNTIYF.

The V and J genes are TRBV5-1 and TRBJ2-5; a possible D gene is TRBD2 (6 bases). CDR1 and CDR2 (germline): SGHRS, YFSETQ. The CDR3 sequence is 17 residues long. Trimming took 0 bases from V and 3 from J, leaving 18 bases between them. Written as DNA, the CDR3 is TGCGCCAGCAGCTTGGTTCTACGGGGACTCCAGGAAGAGACCCAGTACTTC. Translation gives CASSLVLRGLQEETQYF.

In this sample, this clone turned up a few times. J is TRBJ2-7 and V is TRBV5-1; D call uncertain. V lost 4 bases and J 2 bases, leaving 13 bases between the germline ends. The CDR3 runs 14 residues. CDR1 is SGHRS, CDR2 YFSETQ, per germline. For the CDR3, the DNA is TGCGCCAGCAGCCCCGACGGTGAGGCCTACGAGCAGTACTTC. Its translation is CASSPDGEAYEQYF.

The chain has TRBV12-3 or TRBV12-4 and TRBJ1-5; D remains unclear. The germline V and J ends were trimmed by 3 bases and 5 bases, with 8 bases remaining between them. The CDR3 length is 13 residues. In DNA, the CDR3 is TGTGCCAGCAGTTTCGAGAGGGATCAGCCCCAGCATTTT. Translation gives CASSFERDQPQHF.

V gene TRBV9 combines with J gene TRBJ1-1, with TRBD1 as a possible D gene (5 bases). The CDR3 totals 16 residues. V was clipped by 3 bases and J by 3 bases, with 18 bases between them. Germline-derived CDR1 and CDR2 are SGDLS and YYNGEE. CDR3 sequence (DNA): TGTGCCAGCAGCGGCCCCTGGGGGGGGAGGGACACTGAAGCTTTCTTT. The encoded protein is CASSGPWGGRDTEAFF.

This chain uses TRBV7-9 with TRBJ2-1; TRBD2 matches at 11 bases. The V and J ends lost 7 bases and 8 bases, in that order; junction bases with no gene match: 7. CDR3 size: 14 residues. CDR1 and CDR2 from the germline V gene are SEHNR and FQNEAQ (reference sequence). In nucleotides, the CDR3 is TGTGCCAGCACCCGACTAGCGGGAAACTATGAGCAGTTCTTC. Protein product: CASTRLAGNYEQFF.

The CDR3 here is CASSPLGQGIMNTEAFF. CDR3 sequence (DNA): TGTGCCAGCTCACCATTAGGACAGGGCATAATGAACACTGAAGCTTTCTTT. J is TRBJ1-1 and V is TRBV18, with TRBD1 matching 8 bases. J lost 0 bases, V lost 2 bases, and 8 bases had no gene match. CDR1 KGHSH and CDR2 LQKENI come from the germline V gene. The CDR3 is 17 amino acids.

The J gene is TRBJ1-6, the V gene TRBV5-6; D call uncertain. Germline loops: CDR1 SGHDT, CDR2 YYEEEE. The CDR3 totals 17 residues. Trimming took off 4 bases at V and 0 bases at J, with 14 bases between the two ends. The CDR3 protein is CASSRGTASSYNSPLHF. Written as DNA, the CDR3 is TGTGCCAGCAGCCGGGGAACGGCGAGCTCCTATAATTCACCCCTCCACTTT.

CDR3 DNA sequence: TGTGCCACCAACGGACAGTCCAACACTGAAGCTTTCTTT. Protein: CATNGQSNTEAFF. The rearrangement links TRBV19 to TRBJ1-1; TRBD1 might be the D (6 bases). The CDR3 runs to 13 residues. V dropped 10 bases and J dropped 2 bases, with 14 bases sitting between them. Germline CDR1 reads LNHDA; CDR2 reads SQIVND (reference sequence).

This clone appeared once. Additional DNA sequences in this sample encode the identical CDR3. The CDR3 reads CASSADRSTDTQYF. DNA of the CDR3: TGTGCCAGCAGCGCAGACAGGAGCACAGATACGCAGTATTTT. The rearrangement uses TRBV9 and TRBJ2-3; tentatively, D is TRBD1 (6 bases). The CDR3 runs to 14 residues. In germline, CDR1 is SGDLS, CDR2 YYNGEE. The V end was cut by 3 bases, the J end by 0 bases, with 8 bases between.

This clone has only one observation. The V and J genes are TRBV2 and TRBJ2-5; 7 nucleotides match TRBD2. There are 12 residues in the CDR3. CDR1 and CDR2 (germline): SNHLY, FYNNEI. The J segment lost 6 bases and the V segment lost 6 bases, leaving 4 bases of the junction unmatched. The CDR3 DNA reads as TGTGCCAGCAGGACGACTAGCAAGACCCAGTACTTC. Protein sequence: CASRTTSKTQYF.

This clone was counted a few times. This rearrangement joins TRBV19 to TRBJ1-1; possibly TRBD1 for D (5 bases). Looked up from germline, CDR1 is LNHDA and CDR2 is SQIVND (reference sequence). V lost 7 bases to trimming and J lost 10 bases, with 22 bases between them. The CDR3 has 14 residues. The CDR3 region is CASIEVPGRPGAFF. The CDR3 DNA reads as TGTGCCAGTATAGAAGTCCCAGGGCGGCCTGGAGCTTTCTTT.

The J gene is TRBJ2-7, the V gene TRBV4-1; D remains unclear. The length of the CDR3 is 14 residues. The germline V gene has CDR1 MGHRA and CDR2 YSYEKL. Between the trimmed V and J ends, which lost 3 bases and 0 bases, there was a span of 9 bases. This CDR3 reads CASSHGYDSYEQYF. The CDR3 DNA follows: TGCGCCAGCAGCCACGGGTACGACTCCTACGAGCAGTACTTC.

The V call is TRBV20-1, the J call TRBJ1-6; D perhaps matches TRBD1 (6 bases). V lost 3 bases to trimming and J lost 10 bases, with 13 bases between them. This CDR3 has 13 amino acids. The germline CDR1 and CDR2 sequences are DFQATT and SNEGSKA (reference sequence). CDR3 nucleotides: TGCAGTGCTAGTGCGGGGACACGATCACCCCTCCACTTT. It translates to CSASAGTRSPLHF.

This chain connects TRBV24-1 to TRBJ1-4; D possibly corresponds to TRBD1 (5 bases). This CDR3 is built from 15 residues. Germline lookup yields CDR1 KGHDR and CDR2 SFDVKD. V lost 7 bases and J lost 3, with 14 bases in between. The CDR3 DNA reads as TGTGCCACCAGGGCGGGACGAAAGGCTAATGAAAAACTGTTTTTT. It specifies CATRAGRKANEKLFF.

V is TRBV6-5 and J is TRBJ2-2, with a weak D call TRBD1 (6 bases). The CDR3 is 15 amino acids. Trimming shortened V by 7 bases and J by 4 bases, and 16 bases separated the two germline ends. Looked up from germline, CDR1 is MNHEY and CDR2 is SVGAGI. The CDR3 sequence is CASTTGFAGTGELFF. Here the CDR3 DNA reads TGTGCCAGCACCACAGGGTTTGCGGGCACCGGGGAGCTGTTTTTT.

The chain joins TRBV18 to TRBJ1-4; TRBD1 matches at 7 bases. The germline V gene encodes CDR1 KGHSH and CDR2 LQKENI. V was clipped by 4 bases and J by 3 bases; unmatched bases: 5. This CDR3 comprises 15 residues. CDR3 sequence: CASSRSTGANEKLFF. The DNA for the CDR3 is TGTGCCAGCTCACGCAGTACAGGGGCTAATGAAAAACTGTTTTTT.

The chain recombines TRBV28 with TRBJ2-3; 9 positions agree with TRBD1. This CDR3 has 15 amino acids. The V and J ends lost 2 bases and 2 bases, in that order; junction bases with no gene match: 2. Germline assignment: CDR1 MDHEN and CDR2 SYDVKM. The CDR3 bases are TGTGCCAGCAGTTTAGGACAGGGGCACACAGATACGCAGTATTTT. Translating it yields CASSLGQGHTDTQYF.

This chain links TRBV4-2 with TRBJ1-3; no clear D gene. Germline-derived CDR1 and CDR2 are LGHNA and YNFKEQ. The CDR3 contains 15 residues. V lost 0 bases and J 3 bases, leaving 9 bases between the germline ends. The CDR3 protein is CASSQEMLVGNTIYF. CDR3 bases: TGTGCCAGCAGCCAAGAGATGCTAGTTGGAAACACCATATATTTT.

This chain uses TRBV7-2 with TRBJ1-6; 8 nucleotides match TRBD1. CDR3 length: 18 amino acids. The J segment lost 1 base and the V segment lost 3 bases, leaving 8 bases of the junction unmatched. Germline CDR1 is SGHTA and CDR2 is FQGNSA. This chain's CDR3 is CASSFTTGGESYNSPLHF. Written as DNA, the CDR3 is TGTGCCAGCAGCTTTACTACAGGGGGAGAATCCTATAATTCACCCCTCCACTTT. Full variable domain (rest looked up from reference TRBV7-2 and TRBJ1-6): GAGVSQSPSNKVTEKGKDVELRCDPISGHTALYWYRQSLGQGLEFLIYFQGNSAPDKSGLPSDRFSAERTGGSVSTLTIQRTQQEDSAVYLCASSFTTGGESYNSPLHFGNGTRLTVT.

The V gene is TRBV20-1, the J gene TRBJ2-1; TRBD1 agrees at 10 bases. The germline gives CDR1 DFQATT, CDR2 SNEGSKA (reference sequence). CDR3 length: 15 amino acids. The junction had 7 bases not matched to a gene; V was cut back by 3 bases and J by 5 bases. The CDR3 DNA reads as TGCAGTGCTAGTAGAGACAGGGGGCAGCACAATGAGCAGTTCTTC. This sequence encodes CSASRDRGQHNEQFF.

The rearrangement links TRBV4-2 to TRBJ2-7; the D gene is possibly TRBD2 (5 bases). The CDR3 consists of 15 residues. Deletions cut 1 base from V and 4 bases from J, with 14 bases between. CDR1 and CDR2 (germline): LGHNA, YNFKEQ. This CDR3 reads CASSQVVSEGYEQYF. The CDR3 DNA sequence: TGTGCCAGCAGCCAAGTTGTCAGCGAGGGTTACGAGCAGTACTTC.